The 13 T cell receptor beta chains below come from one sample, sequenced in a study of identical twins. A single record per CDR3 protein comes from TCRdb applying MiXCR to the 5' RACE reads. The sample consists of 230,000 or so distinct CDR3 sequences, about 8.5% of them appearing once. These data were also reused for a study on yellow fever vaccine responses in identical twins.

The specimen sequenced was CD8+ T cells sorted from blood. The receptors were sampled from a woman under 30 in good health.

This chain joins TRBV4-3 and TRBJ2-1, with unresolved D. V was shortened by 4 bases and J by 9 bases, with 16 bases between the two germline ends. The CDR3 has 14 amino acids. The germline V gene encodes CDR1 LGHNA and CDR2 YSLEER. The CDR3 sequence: CASSLVRADGEQFF. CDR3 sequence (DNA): TGCGCCAGCAGCCTGGTTAGAGCTGACGGTGAGCAGTTCTTC.

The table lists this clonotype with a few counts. The CDR3 reads CASSSTVAGGYNEQFF. In DNA form, the CDR3 reads TGCGCCAGCAGCTCCACCGTAGCGGGGGGGTACAATGAGCAGTTCTTC. The chain combines TRBV5-1 with TRBJ2-1; 11 nucleotides match TRBD2. Germline trimming cut 3 bases from V and 4 bases from J; bases unmatched to any gene: 6. Germline CDR1 and CDR2: SGHRS and YFSETQ. The CDR3 spans 16 residues.

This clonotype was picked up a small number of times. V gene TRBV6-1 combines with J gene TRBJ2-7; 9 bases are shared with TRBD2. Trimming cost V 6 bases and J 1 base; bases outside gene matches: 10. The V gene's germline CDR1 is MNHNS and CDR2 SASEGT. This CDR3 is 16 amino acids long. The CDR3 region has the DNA TGTGCCAGCAGCCCGGTAGGGGGACTAGCTTCCTACGAGCAGTACTTC. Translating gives CASSPVGGLASYEQYF.

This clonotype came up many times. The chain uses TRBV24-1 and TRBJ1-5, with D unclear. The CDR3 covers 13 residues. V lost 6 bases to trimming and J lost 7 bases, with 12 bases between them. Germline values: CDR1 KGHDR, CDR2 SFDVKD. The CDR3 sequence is CATSTREGQPQHF. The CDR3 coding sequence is TGTGCCACCAGTACCCGGGAGGGACAGCCCCAGCATTTT.

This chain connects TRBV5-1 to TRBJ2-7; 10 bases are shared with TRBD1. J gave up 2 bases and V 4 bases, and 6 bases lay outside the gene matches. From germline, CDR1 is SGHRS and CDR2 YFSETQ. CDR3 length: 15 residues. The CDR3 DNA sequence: TGCGCCAGCAGCGTTAGGGACAGGGGTACCTACGAGCAGTACTTC. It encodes CASSVRDRGTYEQYF.

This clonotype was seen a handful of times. The CDR3 region is CASSPEARLWSSYEQYF. CDR3 in DNA: TGTGCCAGCAGCCCAGAAGCCCGACTATGGTCCTCCTACGAGCAGTACTTC. The rearrangement links TRBV3-1 to TRBJ2-7; tentative D call: TRBD2 (5 bases). Germline V CDR1 and CDR2: LGHDT, YNNKEL (reference sequence). V gave up 4 bases and J gave up 0 bases, with 19 bases separating them. There are 17 residues in the CDR3.

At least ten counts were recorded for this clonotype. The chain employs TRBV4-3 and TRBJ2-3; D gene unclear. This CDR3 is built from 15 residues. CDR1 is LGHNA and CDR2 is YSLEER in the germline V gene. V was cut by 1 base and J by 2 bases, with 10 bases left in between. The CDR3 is CASSQGWSDTDTQYF. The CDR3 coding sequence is TGCGCCAGCAGCCAAGGGTGGAGCGACACAGATACGCAGTATTTT.

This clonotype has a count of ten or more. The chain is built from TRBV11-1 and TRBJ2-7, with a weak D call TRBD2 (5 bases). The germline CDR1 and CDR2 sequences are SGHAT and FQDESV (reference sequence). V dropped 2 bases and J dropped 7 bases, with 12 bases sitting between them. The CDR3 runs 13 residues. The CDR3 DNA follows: TGTGCCAGCAGCTTATCGACGGGGTATGAGCAGTACTTC. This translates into CASSLSTGYEQYF.

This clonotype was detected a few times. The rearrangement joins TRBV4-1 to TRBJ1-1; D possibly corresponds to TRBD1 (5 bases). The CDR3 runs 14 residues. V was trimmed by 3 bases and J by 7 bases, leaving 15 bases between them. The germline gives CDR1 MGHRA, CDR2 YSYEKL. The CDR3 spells CASSQAPGLGEAFF. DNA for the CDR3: TGCGCCAGCAGCCAGGCACCAGGGTTGGGTGAAGCTTTCTTT.

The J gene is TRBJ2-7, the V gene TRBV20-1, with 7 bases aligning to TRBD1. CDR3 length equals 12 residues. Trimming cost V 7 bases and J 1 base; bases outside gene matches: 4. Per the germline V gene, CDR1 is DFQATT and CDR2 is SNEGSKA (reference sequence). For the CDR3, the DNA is TGCAGTGGAAGGACAGGTTCCTACGAGCAGTACTTC. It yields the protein CSGRTGSYEQYF.

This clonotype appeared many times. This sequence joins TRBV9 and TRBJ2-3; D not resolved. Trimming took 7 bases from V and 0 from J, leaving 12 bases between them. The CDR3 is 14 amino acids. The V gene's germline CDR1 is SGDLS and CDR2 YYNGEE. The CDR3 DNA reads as TGTGCCAGCGGAACCATAGGAAGCACAGATACGCAGTATTTT. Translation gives CASGTIGSTDTQYF.

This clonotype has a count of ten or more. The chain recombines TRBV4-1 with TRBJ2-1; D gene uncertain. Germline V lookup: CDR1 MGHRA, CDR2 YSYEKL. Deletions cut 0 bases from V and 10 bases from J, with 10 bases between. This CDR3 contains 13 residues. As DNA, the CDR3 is TGCGCCAGCAGCCAAGATGGACGCGCAGAGCAGTTCTTC. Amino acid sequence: CASSQDGRAEQFF.

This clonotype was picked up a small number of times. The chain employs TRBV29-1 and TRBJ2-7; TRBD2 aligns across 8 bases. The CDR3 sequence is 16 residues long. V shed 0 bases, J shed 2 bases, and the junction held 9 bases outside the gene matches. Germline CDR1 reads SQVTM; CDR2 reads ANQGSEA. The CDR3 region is CSVEDVEAGEPYEQYF. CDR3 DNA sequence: TGCAGCGTTGAAGATGTAGAAGCGGGGGAGCCCTACGAGCAGTACTTC.